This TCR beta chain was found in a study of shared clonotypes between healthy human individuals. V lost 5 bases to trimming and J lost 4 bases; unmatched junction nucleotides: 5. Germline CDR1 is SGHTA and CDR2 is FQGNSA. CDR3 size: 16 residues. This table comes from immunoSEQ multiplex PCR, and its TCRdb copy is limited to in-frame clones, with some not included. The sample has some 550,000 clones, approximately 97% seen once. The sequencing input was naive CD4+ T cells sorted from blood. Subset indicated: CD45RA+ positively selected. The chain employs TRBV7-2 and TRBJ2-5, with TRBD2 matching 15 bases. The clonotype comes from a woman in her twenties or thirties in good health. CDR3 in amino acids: CASSLWTSGGGETQYF. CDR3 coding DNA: TGTGCCAGCAGCCTATGGACTAGCGGGGGGGGAGAGACCCAGTACTTC.